This entry lists 7 T cell receptor beta chains sequenced from one sample in a study of T cell clonality in common variable immunodeficiency. General study points: Fewer deletions and N-nucleotide insertions were reportedly seen in common variable immunodeficiency TCR beta sequences.

For these TCRs, the target antigens are not known. Sequencing used immunoSEQ multiplex PCR; TCRdb keeps in-frame clones, though not all of them. This sample has 15,000 to 25,000 clones, each found more than once. The material sequenced was peripheral blood mononuclear cells. The receptors come from a human donor with common variable immunodeficiency.

Turning to this clone: The read falls 3 residues short of the CDR3 end, and the missing part is taken from the germline J gene. The rearrangement uses TRBV5-5 and TRBJ2-3, with 10 bases matching TRBD2. Germline-derived CDR1 and CDR2 are SGHKS and YYEKEE (reference sequence). The trim removed 4 bases at V and 1 base at J, leaving 3 bases unmatched. The CDR3 has 15 residues. CDR3 residues: CASSQGTSGTDTQYF. Incomplete CDR3 DNA: TGTGCCAGCAGCCAGGGGACTAGCGGCACAGATACG.

Note on this clone: From the germline J gene comes the end of the CDR3, since the read stops 3 residues before it. The chain links TRBV7-2 to TRBJ2-7; 7 nucleotides line up with TRBD2. V shed 1 base, J shed 1 base, and the junction held 4 bases outside the gene matches. CDR3 length equals 15 residues. CDR1 SGHTA and CDR2 FQGNSA come from the germline V gene. The CDR3 here is CASSLGPAGSYEQYF. Partial CDR3 DNA: TGTGCCAGCAGCTTAGGTCCAGCGGGGTCCTACGAG.

About this clone: A junction end diverges from the germline sequence, so it may reflect a read error. The read comes to an end 3 residues before the CDR3 does, leaving the germline J gene to fill in the end. The J gene is TRBJ2-7, the V gene TRBV7-9; the D gene is possibly TRBD1 (5 bases). The CDR3 has 13 residues. Germline lookup yields CDR1 SEHNR and CDR2 FQNEAQ (reference sequence). CDR3 in amino acids: CSSSFPGLYEQYF. The sequenced CDR3 bases are TGTTCCAGCAGTTTTCCAGGGCTATACGAG.

This clone was seen many times. The read terminates 3 residues ahead of where the CDR3 ends, so the germline J gene completes it. The chain uses TRBV7-3 and TRBJ2-5; no firm D call. The CDR3 is 13 amino acids. V was cut by 2 bases and J by 5 bases, with 9 bases left in between. CDR1 is SGHTA, CDR2 FQGTGA, per germline. The CDR3 DNA, read in part, is TGTGCCAGCAGCTTAGCCTACCCGGAGACC. Translated: CASSLAYPET. The complete CDR3 reads CASSLAYPETQYF.

In its sample, this clone was seen a few times. The read finishes 3 residues shy of the CDR3 end, and the germline J gene is used to complete it. This sequence joins TRBV7-6 and TRBJ2-1; D not certain. This CDR3 spans 14 amino acids. V lost 4 bases, J lost 8 bases, and 15 bases lay in between. CDR1 and CDR2 from the germline V gene are SGHVS and FNYEAQ. The sequenced part of the CDR3 DNA is TGTGCCAGCAGCTCCCAACCCCTACAGTATGAG. The encoded protein is CASSSQPLQYE. In full, the CDR3 reads CASSSQPLQYEQFF.

This clone was detected a few times. The sequence runs out 3 residues before the end of the CDR3; the remainder is reconstructed from the germline J gene. The J gene is TRBJ1-5, the V gene TRBV30; TRBD1 aligns across 7 bases. The germline CDR1 and CDR2 sequences are GTSNPN and SVGIG (reference sequence). This CDR3 contains 15 residues. J gave up 4 bases and V 0 bases, and 6 bases lay outside the gene matches. CDR3 DNA (partial): TGTGCCTGGAGTGTTACAGGGGCGACAAATCAGCCC. Translating it yields CAWSVTGATNQP. The entire CDR3 reads CAWSVTGATNQPQHF. The variable domain in full, completed from reference TRBV30 and TRBJ1-5, reads SQTIHQWPATLVQPVGSPLSLECTVEGTSNPNLYWYRQAAGRGLQLLFYSVGIGQISSEVPQNLSASRPQDRQFILSSKKLLLSDSGFYLCAWSVTGATNQPQHFGDGTRLSIL.

This clone was detected a few times. The read ends 3 residues early relative to the CDR3; the germline J gene fills the gap. This chain uses TRBV30 with TRBJ2-3; 8 nucleotides agree with TRBD2. Trimming cost V 1 base and J 1 base; bases outside gene matches: 7. The V gene's germline CDR1 is GTSNPN and CDR2 SVGIG (reference sequence). This CDR3 spans 16 amino acids. The sequenced CDR3 bases are TGTGCCTGGAGTGGAGGAGGTAGCGGGGGCACAGATACG. Amino acids: CAWSGGGSGGTDT. The complete CDR3 protein is CAWSGGGSGGTDTQYF.